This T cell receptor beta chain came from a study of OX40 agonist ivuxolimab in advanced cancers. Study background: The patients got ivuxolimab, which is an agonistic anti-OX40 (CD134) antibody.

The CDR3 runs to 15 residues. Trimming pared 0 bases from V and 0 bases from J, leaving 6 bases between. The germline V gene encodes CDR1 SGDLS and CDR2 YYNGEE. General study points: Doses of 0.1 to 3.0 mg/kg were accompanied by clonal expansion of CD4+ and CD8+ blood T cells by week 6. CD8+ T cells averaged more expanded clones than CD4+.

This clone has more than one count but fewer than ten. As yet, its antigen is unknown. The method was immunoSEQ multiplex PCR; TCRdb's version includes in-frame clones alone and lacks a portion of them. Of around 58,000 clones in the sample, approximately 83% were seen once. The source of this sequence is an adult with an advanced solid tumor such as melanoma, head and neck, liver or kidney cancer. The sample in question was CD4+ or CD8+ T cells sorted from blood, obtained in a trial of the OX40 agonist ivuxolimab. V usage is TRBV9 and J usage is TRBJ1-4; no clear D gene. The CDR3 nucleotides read TGTGCCAGCAGCGTAGCAGGTGCAACTAATGAAAAACTGTTTTTT. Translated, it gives CASSVAGATNEKLFF.